These 17 T cell receptor beta chains came from one sample sequenced in a study of control samples from healthy donors and cancer patients. Here immunoSEQ multiplex PCR was the method, and the copy in TCRdb shows in-frame clones only, minus some. This sample has about 170,000 clones, with around nine tenths found just once. The specimen sequenced was blood. Source of these receptors: a woman aged 25 to 45 in good health.

The chain has TRBV5-1 and TRBJ2-1; 9 bases are shared with TRBD2. With V trimmed by 2 bases and J by 5 bases, 5 bases remained unmatched. The germline CDR1 and CDR2 sequences are SGHRS and YFSETQ. The CDR3 has 15 amino acids. The CDR3 loop is CASSFGASGDNEQFF. CDR3 sequence (DNA): TGCGCCAGCAGCTTTGGGGCTAGCGGGGACAATGAGCAGTTCTTC.

The chain recombines TRBV19 with TRBJ2-7; TRBD1 agrees at 9 bases. Germline V gene lookup returns CDR1 LNHDA and CDR2 SQIVND (reference sequence). Trimming at V came to 4 bases and at J to 5 bases, leaving 6 bases not matched to a gene. The CDR3 runs 14 residues. CDR3 residues: CASSRGTGSHEQYF. CDR3 coding DNA: TGTGCCAGTAGTAGAGGGACAGGGTCCCACGAGCAGTACTTC.

The chain recombines TRBV9 with TRBJ2-7; tentative D call: TRBD2 (5 bases). This CDR3 contains 14 residues. CDR1 and CDR2 from the germline V gene are SGDLS and YYNGEE. Trimming left V 0 bases short and J 3 bases short, with 10 bases between. The DNA for the CDR3 is TGTGCCAGCAGCGTAGCTCCGGACTTCTACGAGCAGTACTTC. Encoded protein: CASSVAPDFYEQYF. The whole variable domain, filled in from reference TRBV9 and TRBJ2-7, reads DSGVTQTPKHLITATGQRVTLRCSPRSGDLSVYWYQQSLDQGLQFLIQYYNGEERAKGNILERFSAQQFPDLHSELNLSSLELGDSALYFCASSVAPDFYEQYFGPGTRLTVT.

This clone was seen a handful of times. The chain links TRBV6-1 to TRBJ2-1; the match to TRBD2 covers 9 bases. The CDR3 runs 15 residues. Germline loops: CDR1 MNHNS, CDR2 SASEGT. V was pared by 1 base and J by 9 bases, with 7 bases of the junction left unmatched. The CDR3, as DNA: TGTGCCAGCAGTGAAGAGGCGGGGGGGCCGGGTGAGCAGTTCTTC. Its translation is CASSEEAGGPGEQFF.

V gene TRBV5-1 combines with J gene TRBJ1-5, with D perhaps matching TRBD1 (5 bases). CDR3 length: 13 residues. The germline V gene has CDR1 SGHRS and CDR2 YFSETQ. V was trimmed by 4 bases and J by 1 base, leaving 6 bases between them. As DNA, the CDR3 is TGCGCCAGCAGCCGGGACAGCAATCAGCCCCAGCATTTT. It is translated as CASSRDSNQPQHF.

The chain is built from TRBV5-8 and TRBJ2-3, with 8 positions matching TRBD1. CDR3 length equals 15 residues. The junction had 4 bases not matched to a gene; V was cut back by 0 bases and J by 4 bases. Germline assignment: CDR1 SGHTS and CDR2 YDEGEE. CDR3 in amino acids: CASSLGQGAADTQYF. DNA for the CDR3: TGTGCCAGCAGCTTGGGGCAGGGGGCCGCAGATACGCAGTATTTT.

The J gene is TRBJ2-5, the V gene TRBV19; TRBD1 might be the D (6 bases). The germline CDR1 and CDR2 sequences are LNHDA and SQIVND (reference sequence). The V end was cut by 6 bases, the J end by 2 bases, with 10 bases between. The CDR3 is made up of 13 amino acids. CDR3 bases: TGTGCCAGTAGGGGGGCAGCTCAAGAGACCCAGTACTTC. Its translation: CASRGAAQETQYF.

V gene TRBV7-8 combines with J gene TRBJ2-3; TRBD2 aligns across 10 bases. The CDR3 runs 16 residues. Germline lookup yields CDR1 SGHVS and CDR2 FQNEAQ. The J segment lost 2 bases and the V segment lost 4 bases, leaving 6 bases of the junction unmatched. CDR3 region: CASSYLAGAFTDTQYF. DNA of the CDR3: TGTGCCAGCAGCTATCTAGCGGGGGCCTTCACAGATACGCAGTATTTT.

The rearrangement joins TRBV5-1 to TRBJ1-2; no clear D. The germline CDR1 and CDR2 sequences are SGHRS and YFSETQ. This CDR3 contains 14 residues. Trimming removed 4 bases at V and 3 bases at J, with 13 bases between. The CDR3 sequence is CASSPQDGDYGYTF. As DNA, the CDR3 is TGCGCCAGCAGCCCGCAAGACGGAGACTATGGCTACACCTTC.

The CDR3 region has the DNA TGTGCCAGCAGTTTACCAGGGGCTCAGCCCCAGCATTTT. Amino acid sequence: CASSLPGAQPQHF. The V gene is TRBV6-5, the J gene TRBJ1-5; a possible D gene is TRBD1 (6 bases). CDR1 is MNHEY, CDR2 SVGAGI, per germline. V lost 4 bases to trimming and J lost 6 bases, with 10 bases between them. This CDR3 contains 13 residues.

V and J are TRBV7-8 and TRBJ2-7, with 11 bases lining up with TRBD2. The germline CDR1 and CDR2 sequences are SGHVS and FQNEAQ. Trimming cost V 4 bases and J 7 bases; bases outside gene matches: 9. The CDR3 has 15 amino acids. CDR3 DNA: TGTGCCAGCAGCTCACTAGGCGGGACTAGCGGTGAGCAGTACTTC. As protein: CASSSLGGTSGEQYF.

This rearrangement joins TRBV6-5 to TRBJ2-2, with 8 bases aligning to TRBD1. The CDR3 covers 13 residues. From germline, CDR1 is MNHEY and CDR2 SVGAGI. Unmatched junction bases numbered 0, after V lost 8 bases and J lost 1 base. The chain's CDR3 is CASDRGNTGELFF. In DNA, the CDR3 is TGTGCCAGCGACAGGGGGAACACCGGGGAGCTGTTTTTT.

The chain recombines TRBV6-6 with TRBJ1-2; a possible D gene is TRBD1 (6 bases). The CDR3 is made up of 14 amino acids. The V gene's germline CDR1 is MNHNY and CDR2 SVGAGI (reference sequence). The V and J ends lost 5 bases and 10 bases respectively, with 20 bases between them. CDR3 sequence: CASSRRGRTPYYTF. The CDR3 DNA reads TGTGCCAGCAGTCGCAGGGGCCGTACCCCATACTACACCTTC.

V and J are TRBV10-3 and TRBJ1-1, with D perhaps TRBD1 (5 bases). Germline CDR1 and CDR2: ENHRY and SYGVKD. V was cut by 8 bases and J by 1 base, with 17 bases left in between. The CDR3 extends over 15 amino acids. The CDR3 region is CAIGALGEANTEAFF. The CDR3 nucleotides read TGTGCCATCGGGGCCCTGGGGGAGGCGAACACTGAAGCTTTCTTT.

The J gene is TRBJ1-5, the V gene TRBV27; tentative D call: TRBD1 (5 bases). The CDR3 covers 12 residues. V lost 3 bases and J 7 bases, leaving 7 bases between the germline ends. Germline lookup yields CDR1 MNHEY and CDR2 SMNVEV (reference sequence). The CDR3: CASSFRGQPQHF. DNA of the CDR3: TGTGCCAGCAGTTTTCGGGGGCAGCCCCAGCATTTT.

The CDR3 loop reads CASSPVLGEASVGNTIYF. CDR3 coding DNA: TGTGCCAGCTCACCGGTTCTGGGGGAGGCTTCGGTTGGAAACACCATATATTTT. The chain recombines TRBV18 with TRBJ1-3; a weak D match, TRBD1 (5 bases). The CDR3 covers 18 residues. V lost 3 bases and J lost 3, with 21 bases in between. Looked up from germline, CDR1 is KGHSH and CDR2 is LQKENI.

The rearrangement uses TRBV28 and TRBJ2-7; TRBD1 might be the D (6 bases). Trimming pared 1 base from V and 4 bases from J, leaving 14 bases between. CDR3 length equals 15 residues. CDR1 is MDHEN, CDR2 SYDVKM, per germline. CDR3 loop: CASSLSQGRVYEQYF. The CDR3 coding sequence is TGTGCCAGCAGTTTATCACAGGGAAGGGTGTACGAGCAGTACTTC.